This section outlines one T cell receptor (beta chain) sequence together with its context. The sample contains more than one DNA sequence encoding this CDR3. Sequencing was performed with immunoSEQ multiplex PCR; in TCRdb, only in-frame clones are kept and a portion is missing. The sample gives fewer than 1 million clones, approximately 96% of which show up once; about 0.25% is in the top ten. The data were taken from a study of shared clonotypes between healthy human individuals. There are 16 residues in the CDR3. V lost 0 bases, J lost 0 bases, and 9 bases lay in between. Germline CDR1 and CDR2: MGHRA and YSYEKL. The naive CD8 population came from CD45RO-negative cells selected for CCR7, without terminally differentiated effector memory CD45RA+ cells.

The sequence was obtained from a man in his thirties or forties in good health. This rearrangement joins TRBV4-1 to TRBJ1-5; D is ambiguous. The sequencing input was naive CD8+ T cells sorted from blood. The CDR3 DNA reads as TGCGCCAGCAGCCAAGAATCGGGGTATAGCAATCAGCCCCAGCATTTT. Translated, it gives CASSQESGYSNQPQHF.